This T cell receptor (beta chain) came from a study of T cell responses to AZD1222 COVID-19 vaccine (dated by TCRdb to the early 2020s). Turning to the overall study: TCR sequencing was performed for roughly 250 trial participants, of whom roughly 200 were given two doses of AZD1222 and some 26 were given two doses of MenACWY control vaccine. Trial participants were enrolled into age subgroups of 18-55, 56-69 and 70-plus years, which contained approximately 150, 28 and 58 TCR-sequenced participants, respectively. Broader findings and caveats from the paper: The 56-69-year group was small, and its depth increase did not reach significance, likely because of low power. Participants were mostly white British and included more females than males, and it was suggested by the authors that clonal diversity may have been underestimated. Because no samples from the day 14 peak response were available, repertoires could be characterized only after the peak T cell response. Reportedly, almost half of the unique spike-specific TCRs recognized epitopes lying outside the regions that are mutated in the B.1.351 and B.1.1.7 variants. The vaccine-associated CD4 TCRs covered the entire spike protein, and the dominant responses fell in regions 160-218 and 743-854. Conclusions about previously exposed vaccinees are limited because only 6 or 7 AZD1222 recipients were SARS-CoV-2 seropositive at baseline. A significant rise in spike-specific TCR breadth and depth was observed after two AZD1222 doses relative to day 0 and relative to MenACWY recipients.

The sample's time point label is to be understood as: about 28 days (+/-7) after the second vaccine dose. AZD1222 recipients with second doses at about 4 weeks or about 12 weeks were pooled, because spike-specific TCR depth and breadth did not differ between schedules. Samples from vaccinated people were obtained from the UK trials COV001 and COV002, which included a single-blind randomized controlled phase 2/3 trial of AZD1222 (ChAdOx1 nCoV-19) in healthy adults. For TCRbeta chain sequencing, PBMC samples from trial participants were taken at day 0 and at day 28 after the second dose. Regarding this clone: Its antigen target is currently unknown. Base qualities are not at hand, and no much larger clone is one base apart.

The CDR3 regions of human TCRbeta chains were analyzed by immunosequencing. Turning to the authors' computational methods: Repertoire TCRs were checked for matches against a reference library of SARS-CoV-2-specific TCRs that had been generated using the MIRA antigen-specificity platform. Breadth was defined as the fraction of unique TCRs that were SARS-CoV-2-associated. Depth was defined as the fraction of total T cells that were SARS-CoV-2-associated. Each spike-specific TCR was assigned to its reactive spike region and to a CD4 or CD8 class using the MIRA data. Log10-transformed breadth and depth values were compared by one-way ANOVA with Sidak's multiple comparisons tests. Sourced from immuneACCESS, this table was stored by TCRdb with only in-frame sequences that have V and J called. A share of the clones is absent; for the studies checked, an unresolved V gene accounts for under half, and the remainder has no known explanation. V and J calls and clone size are those listed in that table; D and trimming were worked out from the DNA. The sample table records about 130,000 clones; about 93% of these occur just once. Around 6.5% of the sample is held by the ten biggest clonotypes.

Via the germline V gene, CDR1 is LGHNT and CDR2 FRNRAP. Counted from cysteine to phenylalanine, this CDR3 has 16 amino acids. Only the CDR3 DNA is retained, 48 bases long and in frame from the first base. The V end gives up 5 bases and the J end 3 bases, leaving 8 bases in the junction not matched to a gene. The chain is assembled from TRBV12-5 and TRBJ2-2; 8 nucleotides in the junction match TRBD1. Sequencing was performed on peripheral blood, taken 28 days after the second AZD1222 dose. This TCR was sampled from an adult who received the AZD1222 COVID-19 vaccine. The CDR3 region: CASGSTGQAHTGELFF. The sequenced DNA: TGTGCTAGTGGTAGCACGGGACAGGCGCACACCGGGGAGCTGTTTTTT.